The 10 T cell receptor beta chains below were found in one sample sequenced in a study of beta chain features in type 1 diabetes. Study results and limitations: In every one of the four CD4+ subsets, TCRB CDR3s were moderately but significantly shorter in Type 1 diabetes patients.

Antigens for these TCRs are unknown. The whole isolated RNA underwent reverse transcription, so sequencing captured expressed TCRB transcripts. TCRdb's copy holds only in-frame clones and misses some; the assay was immunoSEQ multiplex PCR. The table records a few hundred thousand clones, 16% of them present only once. The sample comprised naive CD4+ T cells from blood. Receptors originate from a man aged 30 to 45 with type 1 diabetes.

This clone has more than one count but fewer than ten. V is TRBV4-1 and J is TRBJ1-2, with D hard to call. The V gene's germline CDR1 is MGHRA and CDR2 YSYEKL. V was pared by 4 bases and J by 6 bases, with 6 bases between. This CDR3 spans 11 amino acids. This CDR3 is CASSPGNGYTF. As DNA, the CDR3 is TGCGCCAGCAGCCCTGGGAATGGCTACACCTTC.

The chain has TRBV2 and TRBJ2-1, with TRBD2 as a possible D gene (7 bases). Germline CDR1 is SNHLY and CDR2 is FYNNEI. Deletions cut 4 bases from V and 4 bases from J, with 14 bases between. The CDR3 sequence is 15 residues long. For the CDR3, the DNA is TGTGCCAGCAGTGGGGGGCTAGCGGCATACAATGAGCAGTTCTTC. Amino acids: CASSGGLAAYNEQFF.

The chain is built from TRBV7-2 and TRBJ1-3; D gene unclear. Germline V CDR1 and CDR2: SGHTA, FQGNSA. The CDR3 sequence is 15 residues long. Between the trimmed V and J ends, which lost 3 bases and 1 base, there was a span of 10 bases. The CDR3 region has the DNA TGTGCCAGCAGCTTTGATCGGGTATCTGGAAACACCATATATTTT. Translated, it gives CASSFDRVSGNTIYF.

V is TRBV29-1 and J is TRBJ1-1, with D unresolved. Germline CDR1 is SQVTM and CDR2 is ANQGSEA. The CDR3 length is 10 residues. The ends were cut back, 3 bases at V and 1 base at J, with 0 bases in the middle. The CDR3 spells CSVENTEAFF. The CDR3 coding sequence is TGCAGCGTTGAGAACACTGAAGCTTTCTTT.

V is TRBV30 and J is TRBJ2-3; 9 bases agree with TRBD1. Germline CDR1 reads GTSNPN; CDR2 reads SVGIG (reference sequence). The CDR3 length is 16 residues. Trimming took 1 base from V and 2 from J; bases not matched to a gene: 7. Here the CDR3 reads CAWSGFGQGFTDTQYF. CDR3 sequence (DNA): TGTGCCTGGAGTGGATTTGGACAGGGGTTCACAGATACGCAGTATTTT.

This chain connects TRBV9 to TRBJ1-1; D is unresolved. CDR1 is SGDLS and CDR2 is YYNGEE in the germline V gene. V lost 3 bases and J 3 bases, leaving 3 bases between the germline ends. There are 11 residues in the CDR3. CDR3 sequence (DNA): TGTGCCAGCAGCGCGTACACTGAAGCTTTCTTT. Translated, it gives CASSAYTEAFF.

J is TRBJ2-3 and V is TRBV29-1, with D tentatively TRBD2 (5 bases). The CDR3 is made up of 13 amino acids. CDR1 and CDR2 from the germline V gene are SQVTM and ANQGSEA. V lost 1 base, J lost 2 bases, and 7 bases lay in between. The CDR3 coding sequence is TGCAGCGTTGAAGCAGCGGCCACAGATACGCAGTATTTT. The encoded protein is CSVEAAATDTQYF.

This clone turned up a few times. The chain has TRBV6-6 and TRBJ2-6; D is unclear. Trimming cost V 6 bases and J 4 bases, with 10 bases left between them. Germline CDR1 and CDR2: MNHNY and SVGAGI (reference sequence). The CDR3 has 14 residues. CDR3 bases: TGTGCCAGCAGGGACCCCCCGGGGGCCAACGTCCTGACTTTC. Protein: CASRDPPGANVLTF.

The chain recombines TRBV28 with TRBJ2-1; unclear D gene. CDR1 is MDHEN, CDR2 SYDVKM, per germline. The CDR3 extends over 11 amino acids. The germline V and J ends were trimmed by 7 bases and 13 bases, with 14 bases remaining between them. CDR3 nucleotides: TGTGCCAGCACCTCGGGCCACCTACAGTTCTTC. Protein: CASTSGHLQFF.

A few counts support this clone. The V and J genes are TRBV27 and TRBJ2-4; D might be TRBD2 (5 bases). The CDR3 is made up of 14 amino acids. V lost 0 bases to trimming and J lost 10 bases, with 13 bases between them. The germline V gene encodes CDR1 MNHEY and CDR2 SMNVEV (reference sequence). CDR3 sequence: CASSLSNRGRIQYF. The CDR3 coding sequence is TGTGCCAGCAGTTTATCAAACCGGGGTCGGATTCAGTACTTC.